This T cell receptor beta chain was identified in a study of blood T cell repertoires in COVID-19 (dated by TCRdb to between 2020 and 2021). A note on the overall study: Collaborator samples came from the United States, Italy and Spain and covered acute and convalescent phases of COVID-19. The material from the prospective study consisted of cDNA or gDNA derived from T cells, B-cell-depleted T cells, or PBMCs. Deeply sampled blood TCRbeta repertoires from subjects exposed to, actively infected with, or recovered from COVID-19 were included in the dataset. The repertoires were released in a freely available public database intended as a resource for research on the immune response to SARS-CoV-2. The samples were drawn from two sources: the first 160 participants of the ongoing ImmuneRACE study, and about 1,300 subjects contributed by 6 global collaborators. The sample metadata nearly always contained a de-identified subject ID, COVID-19 status, age in years and sex. Where available, HLA class I and class II types were taken from metadata supplied by the sample provider and were not determined by assay-based typing.

The immunoSEQ Assay, a bias-controlled multiplex PCR, was used to amplify TCRbeta CDR3 regions from genomic DNA. On the authors' methods: The number of nucleated cells in each sample was estimated from the amplification of reference gene primers within the assay. To quantify the absolute abundance of each unique TCRbeta CDR3 rearrangement, sequence reads were collapsed and filtered. For each sample, productive Simpson clonality was calculated as the square root of Simpson's diversity index across productive rearrangements. TCRdb holds this immuneACCESS table with in-frame rearrangements only. Some clones are missing; in checked studies, unresolved V genes explain under half, and the rest has no known cause. The V and J calls and clone size were taken over from that table, and D and trimming were inferred from the DNA. The sample table contains 15,000 or so clones; only one count was recorded for 75% to 90% of them. The top ten clonotypes cover 17% of the sample.

Each collaborating institution followed its own protocols to collect whole blood in K2EDTA tubes. For TCRbeta analysis, collaborators shipped samples in one of three forms: frozen whole blood, isolated PBMCs, or DNA extracted from either of those sample types. V drops 4 bases and J drops 6 bases, leaving 18 bases in between. The CDR3 holds 15 amino acids from the cysteine to the phenylalanine. Only the CDR3 DNA is retained, 45 bases long and in frame from the first base. According to the germline V gene, CDR1 reads SGHTA and CDR2 reads FQGTGA. For this clone: What antigen it recognizes has not been identified. No base-level quality is on record; no much larger clone is a single base apart.

Broader findings and caveats from the paper: The quantity of clinical and demographic metadata differed by source and by participant and was supplied without curation.

The chain is made from TRBV7-3 and TRBJ1-2, with TRBD1 as a weak D call on 6 bases. Sequencing input: peripheral blood. The sequence was obtained from a human donor in a cohort sampled during active COVID-19. In nucleotide form, the sequence is TGTGCCAGCAGCTCCAAAAGCGGGGGCACGCATGGCTACACCTTC. Its protein reads: CASSSKSGGTHGYTF. With the rest looked up from the reference TRBV7-3 and TRBJ1-2 genes rather than sequenced, the full variable domain is GAGVSQTPSNKVTEKGKYVELRCDPISGHTALYWYRQSLGQGPEFLIYFQGTGAADDSGLPNDRFFAVRPEGSVSTLKIQRTERGDSAVYLCASSSKSGGTHGYTFGSGTRLTVV.